This T cell receptor beta chain was observed in a study of T cell repertoires in cytomegalovirus infection. About the study: Indications of both CMV infection and matching HLA type were provided by public TCR beta signatures. Overall study findings and caveats: In two of eight donors, the top clonotype was HLA-C-restricted CMV-specific. Summed frequency of public TCR beta families distinguished CMV carriers with the relevant HLA.

TCRdb independently ran MiXCR on the reads; one entry per CDR3 protein. The sample holds 250,000 or so distinct CDR3 sequences, roughly an eighth seen once. Losses at the gene ends were 7 bases for V and 7 bases for J; bases not matched to a gene: 9. This CDR3 is built from 14 residues. Germline V CDR1 and CDR2: MNHEY, SVGEGT. This clonotype was detected ten times or more. Its antigen is unknown. The TCR sequence derives from a human donor in good health (CMV status not recorded). Some clones in this sample may be carry-over from other donors' samples. Source material: PBMCs. The chain has TRBV6-2 or TRBV6-3 and TRBJ2-1; the match to TRBD2 covers 8 bases. This chain's CDR3 is CASTYSGAQNEQFF. The CDR3, as DNA: TGTGCCAGCACTTATAGCGGGGCGCAGAATGAGCAGTTCTTC.